The 20 T cell receptor beta chains below were found in one sample sequenced in a study of regulatory T cells in long-lasting Graves disease. Documented time point: newly diagnosed GD, antithyroid drugs for less than 3 months. Making the TCR library involved RNA that had been extracted from PBMCs. Sequencing libraries for TCR beta were prepared with iRepertoire HTBI primers and Arm-PCR of CDR3 regions. TCRdb redid the calling of the multiplex PCR reads with MiXCR, one entry per CDR3 protein. This sample has about 610,000 distinct CDR3 sequences, with around 15% found just once. The sample was also linked to a second study, of T cells in Graves' hyperthyroidism and ophthalmopathy.

Sequences were derived from peripheral blood mononuclear cells (PBMCs), sampled at new diagnosis, from a patient treated with antithyroid drugs. The receptors derive from a man younger than 35 with Graves disease.

The V and J genes are TRBV27 and TRBJ1-2; the D gene is possibly TRBD1 (5 bases). The CDR3 has 14 residues. Germline loops: CDR1 MNHEY, CDR2 SMNVEV (reference sequence). Trimming removed 3 bases at V and 7 bases at J, with 15 bases between. CDR3 region: CASSLRGTRSGYTF. Here the CDR3 DNA reads TGTGCCAGCAGTTTGAGAGGGACTCGGAGTGGCTACACCTTC.

There are a few counts of this clonotype. The J gene is TRBJ2-3, the V gene TRBV5-1; 15 bases are shared with TRBD2. Trimming took 3 bases from V and 2 from J; bases not matched to a gene: 7. Germline V gene lookup returns CDR1 SGHRS and CDR2 YFSETQ. There are 18 residues in the CDR3. The chain's CDR3 is CASSSTGTSGRYTDTQYF. Here the CDR3 DNA reads TGCGCCAGCAGCTCAACCGGGACTAGCGGGAGGTACACAGATACGCAGTATTTT.

The rearrangement joins TRBV3-1 to TRBJ1-2; a possible D gene is TRBD1 (5 bases). The germline V gene has CDR1 LGHDT and CDR2 YNNKEL (reference sequence). CDR3 length equals 12 residues. V lost 8 bases and J lost 5, with 12 bases in between. The DNA of the CDR3 is TGTGCCAGCGCGGAAAGGGGATATGGCTACACCTTC. This sequence encodes CASAERGYGYTF.

The V and J genes are TRBV13 and TRBJ1-6; D is undetermined. This CDR3 is built from 16 residues. CDR1 is PRHDT and CDR2 is FYEKMQ in the germline V gene (reference sequence). Trimming pared 1 base from V and 0 bases from J, leaving 7 bases between. This CDR3 is CASSLVESSYNSPLHF. The CDR3 DNA sequence: TGTGCCAGCAGCTTAGTAGAAAGCTCCTATAATTCACCCCTCCACTTT.

CDR3 sequence: CATSEDGTLEQYF. CDR3 DNA: TGTGCCACCAGTGAGGACGGGACTCTCGAGCAGTACTTC. The V and J genes are TRBV24-1 and TRBJ2-7, with a weak D call TRBD2 (6 bases). The CDR3 is 13 residues long. V was cut by 4 bases and J by 6 bases, with 12 bases left in between. Looked up from germline, CDR1 is KGHDR and CDR2 is SFDVKD.

This clonotype was detected many times. The chain links TRBV28 to TRBJ2-7, with D tentatively TRBD1 (5 bases). Germline assignment: CDR1 MDHEN and CDR2 SYDVKM. V lost 3 bases to trimming and J lost 6 bases, with 9 bases between them. The CDR3 covers 12 residues. CDR3 bases: TGTGCCAGCAGTTTGGGGCCTGGCGAGCAGTACTTC. This sequence encodes CASSLGPGEQYF.

This clonotype has ten or more counts. The gene calls are TRBV6-1 and TRBJ1-1; D gene ambiguous. Germline V gene lookup returns CDR1 MNHNS and CDR2 SASEGT. V was clipped by 7 bases and J by 3 bases, with 12 bases between them. This CDR3 contains 13 residues. Written as DNA, the CDR3 is TGTGCCAGCAAACCGGGTCCTCACACTGAAGCTTTCTTT. It specifies CASKPGPHTEAFF.

This clonotype came up many times. This chain connects TRBV10-3 to TRBJ1-2; D unresolved. The CDR3 is 12 residues long. V lost 2 bases and J 11 bases, leaving 12 bases between the germline ends. Germline-derived CDR1 and CDR2 are ENHRY and SYGVKD. CDR3 protein: CAISEGSFGYTF. In nucleotides, the CDR3 is TGTGCCATCAGTGAGGGTTCTTTCGGGTACACCTTC.

The V call is TRBV20-1, the J call TRBJ1-3, with D unresolved. Trimming cost V 4 bases and J 4 bases, with 14 bases left between them. Germline values: CDR1 DFQATT, CDR2 SNEGSKA (reference sequence). The CDR3 runs to 14 residues. The CDR3 DNA reads TGCAGTGCTAAGGGCAGGCTTTTCGGAAACACCATATATTTT. Protein: CSAKGRLFGNTIYF.

This clonotype appeared many times. V and J are TRBV12-3 or TRBV12-4 and TRBJ2-5, with 10 bases lining up with TRBD2. The CDR3 sequence is 16 residues long. V trimming: 5 bases; J trimming: 5 bases; junction bases outside the gene matches: 11. CDR3 protein: CASSRTLAGDLETQYF. DNA for the CDR3: TGTGCCAGCAGTCGCACCCTAGCGGGAGATTTGGAGACCCAGTACTTC.

This clonotype was detected many times. This chain links TRBV30 with TRBJ2-3, with D possibly matching TRBD2 (7 bases). Trimming stripped 2 bases from V and 2 bases from J, with 14 bases between. The V gene's germline CDR1 is GTSNPN and CDR2 SVGIG (reference sequence). The CDR3 runs to 15 residues. The DNA for the CDR3 is TGTGCCTGGAGTCGGGGCGGGGGCATCACAGATACGCAGTATTTT. It yields the protein CAWSRGGGITDTQYF.

CDR3 DNA: TGTGCCAGTAGGGCAGGACCCAATCAGCCCCAGCATTTT. Translating it yields CASRAGPNQPQHF. V usage is TRBV19 and J usage is TRBJ1-5; D is unclear. CDR3 length: 13 amino acids. The germline CDR1 and CDR2 sequences are LNHDA and SQIVND (reference sequence). V dropped 6 bases and J dropped 3 bases, with 9 bases sitting between them. Full variable domain (outside the CDR3, taken from reference TRBV19 and TRBJ1-5): DGGITQSPKYLFRKEGQNVTLSCEQNLNHDAMYWYRQDPGQGLRLIYYSQIVNDFQKGDIAEGYSVSREKKESFPLTVTSAQKNPTAFYLCASRAGPNQPQHFGDGTRLSIL.

The chain has TRBV12-3 or TRBV12-4 and TRBJ1-5, with 7 bases lining up with TRBD1. CDR3 size: 15 residues. Trimming took 4 bases from V and 7 from J; bases not matched to a gene: 10. The CDR3 DNA follows: TGTGCCAGCAGTTCAGAGCAGGGGGAGAGACAGCCCCAGCATTTT. This gives the protein CASSSEQGERQPQHF.

This clonotype was counted ten times or more. This chain uses TRBV12-3 or TRBV12-4 with TRBJ1-1; 10 bases fit TRBD1. The V gene end was trimmed by 6 bases and the J gene end by 4 bases; junction bases not matched to a gene: 11. The CDR3 has 16 amino acids. Here the CDR3 reads CASRPTMGQGSTEAFF. CDR3 in DNA: TGTGCCAGCAGACCCACTATGGGACAGGGGAGCACTGAAGCTTTCTTT.

There are many counts of this clonotype. This chain links TRBV10-3 with TRBJ2-3; 9 bases match TRBD1. The CDR3 is 19 residues long. Germline assignment: CDR1 ENHRY and CDR2 SYGVKD. The V segment lost 4 bases and the J segment 4 bases; nucleotides outside the gene matches: 18. The CDR3 DNA is TGTGCCATCAGTGTTTTCCGGGACAGGGTTCCGCGGGAAGCAGATACGCAGTATTTT. Encoded protein: CAISVFRDRVPREADTQYF.

On this clonotype itself: With a much larger clone just one base away, this may be a read error. The final CDR3 position lacks the conserved phenylalanine or tryptophan, pointing to a likely read error. The V and J genes are TRBV20-1 and TRBJ1-2; possibly TRBD1 for D (5 bases). The CDR3 sequence is 13 residues long. V lost 6 bases, J lost 8 bases, and 19 bases lay in between. Germline V gene sequence: CDR1 DFQATT, CDR2 SNEGSKA (reference sequence). CDR3 amino acids: CSARGRDPEGYTL. In DNA form, the CDR3 reads TGCAGTGCCCGAGGCCGGGACCCTGAAGGCTACACCCTC.

This clonotype was detected a few times. This rearrangement joins TRBV19 to TRBJ2-1; D remains ambiguous. Trimming pared 4 bases from V and 2 bases from J, leaving 21 bases between. The germline V gene encodes CDR1 LNHDA and CDR2 SQIVND (reference sequence). This CDR3 has 18 residues. The CDR3 DNA reads TGTGCCAGTAGTACTCCCCTGGGCTTCAAACGTCCCTACAATGAGCAGTTCTTC. Translated, it gives CASSTPLGFKRPYNEQFF.

This clonotype was seen at least ten times. CDR3 nucleotides: TGTGCCAGCAGTTTGTACAGCGGGAGCGGCAATGAGCAGTTCTTC. Its translation: CASSLYSGSGNEQFF. The V and J genes are TRBV12-3 or TRBV12-4 and TRBJ2-1; 8 bases are a match to TRBD2. The CDR3 consists of 15 residues. V lost 3 bases, J lost 6 bases, and 7 bases stayed unmatched.

This clonotype was seen a handful of times. The V and J genes are TRBV20-1 and TRBJ1-2; no firm D call. Germline V gene lookup returns CDR1 DFQATT and CDR2 SNEGSKA (reference sequence). The CDR3 loop spans 13 amino acids. V lost 0 bases, J lost 2 bases, and 7 bases lay in between. CDR3 nucleotides: TGCAGTGCTAGAGATAGGCTCAACTATGGCTACACCTTC. Protein: CSARDRLNYGYTF.

A note on this clonotype: This could be a read error, since a much larger clone is one nucleotide away. The V gene is TRBV7-3, the J gene TRBJ1-2, with D unresolved. Germline values: CDR1 SGHTA, CDR2 FQGTGA. The CDR3 has 13 amino acids. CDR3 bases: TGTGCCACCAGCTTAGAGGAGAACTATGGCTACACCTTC. Translation gives CATSLEENYGYTF. The variable domain in full, completed from reference TRBV7-3 and TRBJ1-2, reads GAGVSQTPSNKVTEKGKYVELRCDPISGHTALYWYRQSLGQGPEFLIYFQGTGAADDSGLPNDRFFAVRPEGSVSTLKIQRTERGDSAVYLCATSLEENYGYTFGSGTRLTVV.